The 26 T cell receptor beta chains below were found in one sample sequenced in a study of OX40 agonist ivuxolimab in advanced cancers. The table came from immunoSEQ multiplex PCR; TCRdb's copy has only in-frame clones and leaves some out. Of under 100,000 clones listed, almost 90% were seen once; the top ten hold around 0.15%. The sample was CD4+ or CD8+ T cells sorted from blood, taken in a trial of the OX40 agonist ivuxolimab. The receptor source for this set is an adult with an advanced solid tumor such as melanoma, head and neck, liver or kidney cancer.

The V gene is TRBV6-6, the J gene TRBJ1-1; D might be TRBD1 (5 bases). Germline CDR1 reads MNHNY; CDR2 reads SVGAGI (reference sequence). This CDR3 spans 14 amino acids. V was clipped by 8 bases and J by 0 bases, with 13 bases between them. CDR3 nucleotide sequence: TGTGCCAGCCTAACGGGGGGGATGAACACTGAAGCTTTCTTT. It codes for CASLTGGMNTEAFF.

This clone was seen only once. The chain joins TRBV19 to TRBJ2-1; D uncertain. V was trimmed by 3 bases and J by 3 bases, leaving 21 bases between them. The CDR3 extends over 18 amino acids. Per the germline V gene, CDR1 is LNHDA and CDR2 is SQIVND (reference sequence). As DNA, the CDR3 is TGTGCCAGTAGTATTCGCCCCACCCCAGGCGGTCGCTACAATGAGCAGTTCTTC. Amino acid sequence: CASSIRPTPGGRYNEQFF.

Here the CDR3 DNA reads TGTGCCAGCAGAACAGCGGGCTTCGGGACCCAGTACTTC. This sequence encodes CASRTAGFGTQYF. The chain uses TRBV6-5 and TRBJ2-5; D is possibly TRBD2 (6 bases). The CDR3 contains 13 residues. The germline V gene encodes CDR1 MNHEY and CDR2 SVGAGI. The V gene lost 6 bases and the J gene lost 7 bases, with 15 bases spanning the gap.

The chain couples TRBV4-2 to TRBJ2-1, with 7 bases lining up with TRBD2. Per germline, CDR1 LGHNA and CDR2 YNFKEQ. The CDR3 consists of 15 residues. The V and J ends lost 0 bases and 13 bases, in that order; junction bases with no gene match: 12. Here the CDR3 DNA reads TGTGCCAGCAGCCAAGACATCAGTCAGCGGGGTAAACAGTTCTTC. Protein: CASSQDISQRGKQFF.

The chain is built from TRBV25-1 and TRBJ2-7; no reliable D call. The germline V and J ends were trimmed by 4 bases and 0 bases, with 13 bases remaining between them. The CDR3 covers 15 residues. Germline values: CDR1 MGHDK, CDR2 SYGVNS. The CDR3 protein is CASSAPVRNSYEQYF. Written as DNA, the CDR3 is TGTGCCAGCAGTGCCCCGGTGCGGAACTCCTACGAGCAGTACTTC.

The rearrangement links TRBV7-8 to TRBJ1-5, with a weak D call TRBD1 (6 bases). This CDR3 has 17 residues. CDR1 SGHVS and CDR2 FQNEAQ come from the germline V gene. Deletions cut 2 bases from V and 1 base from J, with 15 bases between. The CDR3 region has the DNA TGTGCCAGCAGCTTAAGGGGGGGCGCAACGAGCAATCAGCCCCAGCATTTT. This encodes CASSLRGGATSNQPQHF.

V gene TRBV27 combines with J gene TRBJ2-2; 10 bases line up with TRBD1. The germline gives CDR1 MNHEY, CDR2 SMNVEV (reference sequence). This CDR3 has 16 amino acids. With 6 bases clipped from V and 6 bases from J, the junction kept 10 bases outside the gene matches. The CDR3 coding sequence is TGTGCCAGCAGCAAACCGGGACAGGGGTTATCCGGGGAGCTGTTTTTT. This translates into CASSKPGQGLSGELFF.

The chain is built from TRBV11-2 and TRBJ2-5; 8 bases agree with TRBD1. The tail of the sequence fits TRBJ2-7 better, so the J call may be wrong. The germline gives CDR1 SGHAT, CDR2 FQNNGV. This CDR3 is 16 amino acids long. CDR3 sequence: CASSLVMGQARTEQYF. As DNA, the CDR3 is TGTGCCAGCAGCTTAGTGATGGGACAGGCTCGAACCGAGCAGTACTTC.

The chain carries TRBV21-1 and TRBJ2-4; the D call TRBD2 from the table was never checked on the DNA. TRBV21-1 has pseudogene status. The CDR3 runs 19 residues. The CDR3 DNA follows: TGTGCCAGCAGCAAACGACCCAAGGGTTGGGAGTGTTCCAAAAACATTCAGTACTTC. It specifies CASSKRPKGWECSKNIQYF.

This clone turned up a few times. This sequence joins TRBV5-1 and TRBJ1-5; D ambiguous. Germline CDR1 reads SGHRS; CDR2 reads YFSETQ. The CDR3 extends over 15 amino acids. Trimming took off 0 bases at V and 0 bases at J, with 7 bases between the two ends. Here the CDR3 reads CASSLVGSSNQPQHF. The DNA of the CDR3 is TGCGCCAGCAGCTTGGTCGGGTCTAGCAATCAGCCCCAGCATTTT. The full variable domain, in which reference TRBV5-1 and TRBJ1-5 provide the parts outside the CDR3, is KAGVTQTPRYLIKTRGQQVTLSCSPISGHRSVSWYQQTPGQGLQFLFEYFSETQRNKGNFPGRFSGRQFSNSRSEMNVSTLELGDSALYLCASSLVGSSNQPQHFGDGTRLSIL.

The chain uses TRBV5-1 and TRBJ2-7, with 9 bases aligning to TRBD2. The CDR3 is 15 amino acids. The ends lost 0 bases at V and 2 bases at J; junction bases unmatched: 3. CDR1 and CDR2 from the germline V gene are SGHRS and YFSETQ. The CDR3 loop is CASSLVASGTYEQYF. CDR3 DNA sequence: TGCGCCAGCAGCTTGGTGGCTAGCGGGACCTACGAGCAGTACTTC.

The chain has TRBV23-1 and TRBJ1-5, with a tentative D call TRBD1 (6 bases). TRBV23-1 is classed as an ORF, of uncertain function. This CDR3 has 17 amino acids. Trimming removed 4 bases from V and 2 bases from J, with 18 bases in between. The CDR3 DNA follows: TGCGCCAGCAGTCCTCATACAGGGTTGTCGGGCAATCAGCCCCAGCATTTT. Its protein product is CASSPHTGLSGNQPQHF.

This chain connects TRBV7-2 to TRBJ2-3; the D is unclear. This CDR3 has 16 amino acids. V shed 1 base and J shed 1 base, with 12 bases lying between them. The V gene's germline CDR1 is SGHTA and CDR2 FQGNSA. The CDR3 is CASSLDETWGTDTQYF. The DNA for the CDR3 is TGTGCCAGCAGCTTAGATGAGACTTGGGGCACAGATACGCAGTATTTT. The whole variable domain, remainder taken from reference TRBV7-2 and TRBJ2-3, is GAGVSQSPSNKVTEKGKDVELRCDPISGHTALYWYRQSLGQGLEFLIYFQGNSAPDKSGLPSDRFSAERTGGSVSTLTIQRTQQEDSAVYLCASSLDETWGTDTQYFGPGTRLTVL.

The J gene is TRBJ1-5, the V gene TRBV7-9; no clear D. Trimming cost V 2 bases and J 1 base, with 6 bases left between them. In germline, CDR1 is SEHNR, CDR2 FQNEAQ (reference sequence). The CDR3 has 14 amino acids. CDR3 loop: CASSLSRSNQPQHF. The CDR3 region has the DNA TGTGCCAGCAGCTTATCCAGGAGCAATCAGCCCCAGCATTTT.

This clone was counted a single time. J is TRBJ2-5 and V is TRBV6-1, with D uncertain. The V gene's germline CDR1 is MNHNS and CDR2 SASEGT. The V gene lost 1 base and the J gene lost 0 bases, with 12 bases spanning the gap. The CDR3 loop spans 16 amino acids. In DNA, the CDR3 is TGTGCCAGCAGTGAAGGCATAGGATACTACCAAGAGACCCAGTACTTC. Translated, it gives CASSEGIGYYQETQYF.

The V and J genes are TRBV11-2 and TRBJ2-2, with TRBD1 matching 9 bases. The CDR3 has 18 residues. The germline V gene has CDR1 SGHAT and CDR2 FQNNGV. The junction had 11 bases not matched to a gene; V was cut back by 5 bases and J by 1 base. CDR3 bases: TGTGCCAGCAGCCGTGGGGACAGGGCCATCTGGAACACCGGGGAGCTGTTTTTT. Translating it yields CASSRGDRAIWNTGELFF.

The V call is TRBV5-4, the J call TRBJ1-2; D gene uncertain. V was shortened by 2 bases and J by 4 bases, with 6 bases between the two germline ends. The CDR3 runs 12 residues. Germline lookup yields CDR1 SGHNT and CDR2 YYREEE (reference sequence). CDR3 residues: CASSFDGYGYTF. CDR3 in DNA: TGTGCCAGCAGCTTCGACGGCTATGGCTACACCTTC.

This clone came up once. The chain is built from TRBV10-2 and TRBJ2-4, with D unresolved. Germline lookup yields CDR1 WSHSY and CDR2 SAAADI. This CDR3 is 14 amino acids long. V was pared by 1 base and J by 0 bases, with 4 bases between. CDR3 bases: TGCGCCAGCAGTGAGTGGGGAGCCAAAAACATTCAGTACTTC. Protein sequence: CASSEWGAKNIQYF.

The CDR3 spells CASSLQQGSYNEQFF. The CDR3 bases are TGTGCCAGCAGCTTACAGCAGGGCTCCTACAATGAGCAGTTCTTC. The chain couples TRBV7-3 to TRBJ2-1, with D possibly matching TRBD1 (5 bases). Looked up from germline, CDR1 is SGHTA and CDR2 is FQGTGA. Trimming removed 2 bases at V and 0 bases at J, with 8 bases between. CDR3 length equals 15 residues.

V gene TRBV7-2 combines with J gene TRBJ2-7, with D perhaps TRBD1 (5 bases). V was cut by 5 bases and J by 4 bases, with 12 bases left in between. The length of the CDR3 is 13 residues. Germline CDR1 SGHTA, CDR2 FQGNSA. CDR3 sequence (DNA): TGTGCCAGCAGCCGGTGGGGCTCGTACGAGCAGTACTTC. Residues: CASSRWGSYEQYF.

The V call is TRBV5-1, the J call TRBJ1-3; 10 nucleotides line up with TRBD1. Germline loops: CDR1 SGHRS, CDR2 YFSETQ. J gave up 0 bases and V 5 bases, and 5 bases lay outside the gene matches. The CDR3 has 16 residues. The CDR3 DNA is TGCGCCAGCAGGCTGGGACAGGGGCACTCTGGAAACACCATATATTTT. Translation gives CASRLGQGHSGNTIYF.

This clone appeared once. The V gene is TRBV27, the J gene TRBJ1-2; tentatively, D is TRBD1 (6 bases). Trimming cost V 6 bases and J 8 bases, with 13 bases left between them. Germline lookup yields CDR1 MNHEY and CDR2 SMNVEV (reference sequence). This CDR3 region has 12 residues. The DNA of the CDR3 is TGTGCCAGCAGAGCACAGGGAGGAGGCTACACCTTC. It specifies CASRAQGGGYTF.

In its sample, this clone was seen once. V and J are TRBV28 and TRBJ2-7; 11 bases fit TRBD1. Trimming took 8 bases from V and 2 from J; bases not matched to a gene: 11. From germline, CDR1 is MDHEN and CDR2 SYDVKM. This CDR3 spans 16 amino acids. CDR3 in DNA: TGTGCCAGCTGCAGGACAGGGGGCGTCGTACCCTACGAGCAGTACTTC. Protein: CASCRTGGVVPYEQYF.

V usage is TRBV6-5 and J usage is TRBJ2-7; TRBD1 matches 7 bases. CDR1 MNHEY and CDR2 SVGAGI come from the germline V gene. V was pared by 6 bases and J by 4 bases, with 9 bases of the junction left unmatched. There are 14 residues in the CDR3. Here the CDR3 DNA reads TGTGCCAGCAGGCCGGGACAGCCGGCGTACGAGCAGTACTTC. It is translated as CASRPGQPAYEQYF.

The chain joins TRBV5-4 to TRBJ2-1; 8 bases fit TRBD1. The CDR3 sequence is 15 residues long. CDR1 is SGHNT, CDR2 YYREEE, per germline (reference sequence). Trimming took 5 bases from V and 5 from J; bases not matched to a gene: 9. DNA of the CDR3: TGTGCCAGCAGAACCGACAGGGGTAGCAACAATGAGCAGTTCTTC. It specifies CASRTDRGSNNEQFF.

V usage is TRBV2 and J usage is TRBJ2-5; D is uncertain. TRBJ2-7 explains the end of the DNA better; the J call may be wrong. In germline, CDR1 is SNHLY, CDR2 FYNNEI. The CDR3 length is 13 residues. In DNA form, the CDR3 reads TGTGCCAGCAGTGTTAGGGCATCCTACGAGCAGTACTTC. Its protein product is CASSVRASYEQYF.